This is a list of T cell receptor beta chains from one sample in a study of cytomegalovirus exposure and HLA in healthy donors. Profiled with immunoSEQ multiplex PCR; TCRdb holds only in-frame clones, not every one. The table includes about 150,000 clones, about four fifths detected once. The sample consisted of PBMCs. Receptors originate from a man younger than 30 in good health and CMV-seronegative. CDR3s include the opening cysteine and the closing phenylalanine or tryptophan. Each record gives: clone size, V gene, J gene, D gene, CDR3 DNA, CDR3 protein. The D gene is left open where the match is weak. A row's size may be missing; if present it is once, few, many or a size class.

clone size: .; V gene: TRBV29-1; J gene: TRBJ1-2; D gene: TRBD1; CDR3 DNA: TGCAGCGCCGGGACAGGGGCCTATGGCTACACCTTC; CDR3 protein: CSAGTGAYGYTF
clone size: .; V gene: TRBV4-2; J gene: TRBJ2-7; D gene: TRBD1; CDR3 DNA: TGTGCCAGCAGCCGGGACAGGATACCCTACGAGCAGTACTTC; CDR3 protein: CASSRDRIPYEQYF
clone size: few; V gene: TRBV5-1; J gene: TRBJ1-4; D gene: TRBD1; CDR3 DNA: TGCGCCAGCAGCTCCTTAGGACAGGCTAATGAAAAACTGTTTTTT; CDR3 protein: CASSSLGQANEKLFF
clone size: .; V gene: TRBV4-3; J gene: TRBJ1-1; D gene: TRBD1; CDR3 DNA: TGCGCCAGCAGCCAAGATACAGGGGGAGGCACTGAAGCTTTCTTT; CDR3 protein: CASSQDTGGGTEAFF
clone size: .; V gene: TRBV14; J gene: TRBJ2-5; D gene: TRBD1; CDR3 DNA: TGTGCCAGCAGCCCGGAAGCAGGGGGAGAGACCCAGTACTTC; CDR3 protein: CASSPEAGGETQYF
clone size: few; V gene: TRBV18; J gene: TRBJ1-2; D gene: TRBD1; CDR3 DNA: TGTGCCAGCTCACCCGGGACAGGGGAATATGGCTACACCTTC; CDR3 protein: CASSPGTGEYGYTF
clone size: .; V gene: TRBV19; J gene: TRBJ1-5; D gene: .; CDR3 DNA: TGTGCCAGTAGTATAATATCGGGGGAAGGTCAGCCCCAGCATTTT; CDR3 protein: CASSIISGEGQPQHF
clone size: .; V gene: TRBV6-5; J gene: TRBJ1-1; D gene: TRBD1; CDR3 DNA: TGTGCCAGCAGCCGTCACAGGGGGCCCACTGAAGCTTTCTTT; CDR3 protein: CASSRHRGPTEAFF
clone size: .; V gene: TRBV5-1; J gene: TRBJ2-2; D gene: TRBD2; CDR3 DNA: TGCGCCAGCAGCCATACCCTCGGGGCGGGGGACAACACCGGGGAGCTGTTTTTT; CDR3 protein: CASSHTLGAGDNTGELFF
clone size: .; V gene: TRBV5-1; J gene: TRBJ1-2; D gene: TRBD1; CDR3 DNA: TGCGCCAGCAGCCCCGGACAGGCGAACTATGGCTACACCTTC; CDR3 protein: CASSPGQANYGYTF
clone size: .; V gene: TRBV19; J gene: TRBJ2-4; D gene: TRBD2; CDR3 DNA: TGTGCCAGTAGTGGACGACTAGCGGGGGGGGCCAAAAACAGTCAGTACTTC; CDR3 protein: CASSGRLAGGAKNSQYF
clone size: .; V gene: TRBV29-1; J gene: TRBJ1-5; D gene: TRBD1; CDR3 DNA: TGCAGCGCTCTGGCAGGGGGCTTCAATCAGCCCCAGCATTTT; CDR3 protein: CSALAGGFNQPQHF
clone size: .; V gene: TRBV14; J gene: TRBJ2-2; D gene: .; CDR3 DNA: TGTGCCAGCAGCCAAGAGCCGGGGAACACCGGGGAGCTGTTTTTT; CDR3 protein: CASSQEPGNTGELFF
clone size: .; V gene: TRBV28; J gene: TRBJ2-5; D gene: TRBD1; CDR3 DNA: TGTGCCAGCAGTCTAACGGGACAGGGACACCAAGAGACCCAGTACTTC; CDR3 protein: CASSLTGQGHQETQYF
clone size: .; V gene: TRBV4-1; J gene: TRBJ1-4; D gene: .; CDR3 DNA: TGCGCCAGCAGCCACCGGGGGGAGCAGGGTGAAAAACTGTTTTTT; CDR3 protein: CASSHRGEQGEKLFF
clone size: .; V gene: TRBV19; J gene: TRBJ2-7; D gene: TRBD2; CDR3 DNA: TGTGCCAGTAGTATAGCCGGGACTAGTCCTACCTACGAGCAGTACTTC; CDR3 protein: CASSIAGTSPTYEQYF
clone size: .; V gene: TRBV5-4; J gene: TRBJ2-5; D gene: TRBD2; CDR3 DNA: TGTGCCAGCAGCTTGTCGGGGGGGTCTATGAGGGAGACCCAGTACTTC; CDR3 protein: CASSLSGGSMRETQYF
clone size: .; V gene: TRBV28; J gene: TRBJ1-6; D gene: TRBD1; CDR3 DNA: TGTGCCAGCAGCTCCGGACAGGGGTCCTCACCCCTCCACTTT; CDR3 protein: CASSSGQGSSPLHF
clone size: .; V gene: TRBV5-4; J gene: TRBJ2-2; D gene: .; CDR3 DNA: TGTGCCAGCAGCTTGGGACTTCAGAACACCGGGGAGCTGTTTTTT; CDR3 protein: CASSLGLQNTGELFF
clone size: .; V gene: TRBV27; J gene: TRBJ2-1; D gene: .; CDR3 DNA: TGTGCCAGCACCCTGGGGGGAAGCTCCTACAATGAGCAGTTCTTC; CDR3 protein: CASTLGGSSYNEQFF
clone size: once; V gene: TRBV7-9; J gene: TRBJ1-1; D gene: .; CDR3 DNA: TGTGCCAGCAGCCCGCAGGGGACGAGAGCTTTCTTT; CDR3 protein: CASSPQGTRAFF
clone size: .; V gene: TRBV4-3; J gene: TRBJ2-6; D gene: TRBD2; CDR3 DNA: TGCGCCAGCAGCCAAGTGAGGCGGGGGACGCCAGGGACTGGGGCCAACGTCCTGACTTTC; CDR3 protein: CASSQVRRGTPGTGANVLTF
clone size: once; V gene: TRBV27; J gene: TRBJ2-5; D gene: .; CDR3 DNA: TGTGCCAGCAGCCCTACGGGTCTTCTAGGCGCGACCCAGTACTTC; CDR3 protein: CASSPTGLLGATQYF
clone size: .; V gene: TRBV28; J gene: TRBJ1-2; D gene: TRBD1; CDR3 DNA: TGTGCCAGCAGTTCTCTAACAGGGGGCTATGGCTACACCTTC; CDR3 protein: CASSSLTGGYGYTF
clone size: .; V gene: TRBV27; J gene: TRBJ2-7; D gene: TRBD2; CDR3 DNA: TGTGCCAGCAGTACCCTTGGACTAGCGGAACCCTTCTACGAGCAGTACTTC; CDR3 protein: CASSTLGLAEPFYEQYF
clone size: .; V gene: TRBV5-1; J gene: TRBJ2-3; D gene: TRBD1; CDR3 DNA: TGCGCCAGCAGCCCCGGACAGGTCGATCATACGCAGTATTTT; CDR3 protein: CASSPGQVDHTQYF
clone size: .; V gene: TRBV2; J gene: TRBJ1-2; D gene: .; CDR3 DNA: TGTGCCAGCAGGGAACAGTTAGACCTGAGGGCGTTGTATGGCTACACCTTC; CDR3 protein: CASREQLDLRALYGYTF
clone size: once; V gene: TRBV28; J gene: TRBJ2-2; D gene: TRBD1; CDR3 DNA: TGTGCCAGCAGTAATTCGGTCGGGACAGTAAACACCGGGGAGCTGTTTTTT; CDR3 protein: CASSNSVGTVNTGELFF
clone size: .; V gene: TRBV7-9; J gene: TRBJ2-7; D gene: .; CDR3 DNA: TGTGCCAGCAGCTTAGGTTCAGGGAATCACTACGAGCAGTACTTC; CDR3 protein: CASSLGSGNHYEQYF
clone size: few; V gene: TRBV6-5; J gene: TRBJ1-2; D gene: .; CDR3 DNA: TGTGCCAGCAGTTACAGGGAGGTGGGTGGCTACACCTTC; CDR3 protein: CASSYREVGGYTF
clone size: .; V gene: TRBV7-9; J gene: TRBJ1-4; D gene: TRBD1; CDR3 DNA: TGTGCCAGCAGCTTAATTGCAGGGGGGAGTGAAAAACTGTTTTTT; CDR3 protein: CASSLIAGGSEKLFF